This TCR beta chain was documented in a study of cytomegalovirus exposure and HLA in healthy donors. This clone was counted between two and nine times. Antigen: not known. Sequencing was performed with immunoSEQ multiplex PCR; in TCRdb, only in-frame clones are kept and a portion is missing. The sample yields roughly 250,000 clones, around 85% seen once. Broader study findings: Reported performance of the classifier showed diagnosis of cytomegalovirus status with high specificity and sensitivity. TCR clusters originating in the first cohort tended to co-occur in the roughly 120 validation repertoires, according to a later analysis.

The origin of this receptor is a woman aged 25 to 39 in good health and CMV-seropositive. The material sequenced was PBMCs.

CDR3 coding DNA: TGTGCCAGCAGCTTGGTAGCGCTGCCATCCTACGAGCAGTACTTC. Translated, it gives CASSLVALPSYEQYF. This chain joins TRBV5-6 and TRBJ2-7; possible D gene TRBD2, 5 bases. This CDR3 comprises 15 residues. The V gene's germline CDR1 is SGHDT and CDR2 YYEEEE. Trimming cost V 0 bases and J 1 base, with 11 bases left between them.